This T cell receptor beta chain was recovered during a study of T cell changes during pregnancy in multiple sclerosis. Unmatched junction bases numbered 10, after V lost 6 bases and J lost 6 bases. In germline, CDR1 is MNHNS, CDR2 SASEGT. The CDR3 loop spans 14 amino acids. Only in-frame clones appear in the TCRdb table, and some are missing; sequencing was by immunoSEQ multiplex PCR. The data hold over 30,000 clones, with around 91% observed a single time. The chain has TRBV6-1 and TRBJ2-7, with 8 bases fitting TRBD1. The sequence derives from a female donor in good health, enrolled as a control in a pregnancy study. The sample here was CD4+ T cells from peripheral blood mononuclear cells, taken in the second trimester of pregnancy. This CDR3 reads CASSGQGAKSEQYF. The CDR3 DNA follows: TGTGCCAGCAGCGGACAGGGCGCGAAAAGCGAGCAGTACTTC.